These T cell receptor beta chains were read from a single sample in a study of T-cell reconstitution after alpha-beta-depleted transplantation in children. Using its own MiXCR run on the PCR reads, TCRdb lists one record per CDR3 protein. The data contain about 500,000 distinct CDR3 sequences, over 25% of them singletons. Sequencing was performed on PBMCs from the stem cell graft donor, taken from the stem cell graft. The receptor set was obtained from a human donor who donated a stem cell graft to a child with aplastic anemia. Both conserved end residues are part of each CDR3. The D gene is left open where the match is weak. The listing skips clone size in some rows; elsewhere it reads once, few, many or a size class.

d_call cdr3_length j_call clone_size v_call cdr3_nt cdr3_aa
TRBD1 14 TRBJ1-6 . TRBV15 TGTGCCACCGACAGGGGCAACTATAATTCACCCCTCCACTTT CATDRGNYNSPLHF
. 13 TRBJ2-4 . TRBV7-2 TGTGCCAGCAGTCCTCAACTATGGGACATTCAGTACTTC CASSPQLWDIQYF
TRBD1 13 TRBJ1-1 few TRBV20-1 TGCAGTGCCCGAAGGACAGGCCCTTTTAAAGCTTTCTTT CSARRTGPFKAFF
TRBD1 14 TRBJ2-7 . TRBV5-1 TGCGCCAGCAGCCCAACGGGACAGGGCGACGAGCAGTACTTC CASSPTGQGDEQYF
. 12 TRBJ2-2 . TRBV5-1 TGCGCCAGCAGCTTGGAACGCGGGGAGCTGTTTTTT CASSLERGELFF
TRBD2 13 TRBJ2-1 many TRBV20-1 TGCAGTGCTCCCGGGACTAGTAGGAATGAGCAGTTCTTC CSAPGTSRNEQFF
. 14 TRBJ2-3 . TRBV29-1 TGCAGCGTTGTTTCGGGGATTGGGGCAGATACGCAGTATTTT CSVVSGIGADTQYF
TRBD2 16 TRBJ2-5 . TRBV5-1 TGCGCCAGCAGCTTCGCCAGCGGGAGTATAGGGGAGACCCAGTACTTC CASSFASGSIGETQYF
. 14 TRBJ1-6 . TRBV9 TGTGCCAGCAGCGACGGGGGACCGGGTTCCCCCCTCCACTTT CASSDGGPGSPLHF
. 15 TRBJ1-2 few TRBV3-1 TGTGCCAGCAGCCAAGGCAAAGGGGCCAGCTATGGCTACACCTTC CASSQGKGASYGYTF
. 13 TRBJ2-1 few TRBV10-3 TGTGCCATCAGTGAGAGAGGGCAGAATGAGCAGTTCTTC CAISERGQNEQFF